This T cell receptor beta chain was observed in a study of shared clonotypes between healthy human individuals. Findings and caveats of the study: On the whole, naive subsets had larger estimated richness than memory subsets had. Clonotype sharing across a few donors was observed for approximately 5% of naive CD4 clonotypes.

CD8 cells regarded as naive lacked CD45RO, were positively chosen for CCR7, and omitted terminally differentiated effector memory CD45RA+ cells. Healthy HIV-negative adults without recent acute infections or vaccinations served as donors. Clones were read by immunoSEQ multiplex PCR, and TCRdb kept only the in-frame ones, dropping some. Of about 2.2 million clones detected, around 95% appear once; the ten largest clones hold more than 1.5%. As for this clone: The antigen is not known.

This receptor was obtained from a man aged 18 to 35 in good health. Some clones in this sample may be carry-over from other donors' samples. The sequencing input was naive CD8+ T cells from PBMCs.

The CDR3 loop reads CASSLAPPGVMREAFF. Here the CDR3 DNA reads TGTGCCAGCAGCTTGGCCCCGCCAGGGGTGATGAGAGAAGCTTTCTTT. V is TRBV5-5 and J is TRBJ1-1; perhaps TRBD1 as D (6 bases). Deletions cut 0 bases from V and 8 bases from J, with 20 bases between. The CDR3 has 16 amino acids. The germline V gene has CDR1 SGHKS and CDR2 YYEKEE (reference sequence).